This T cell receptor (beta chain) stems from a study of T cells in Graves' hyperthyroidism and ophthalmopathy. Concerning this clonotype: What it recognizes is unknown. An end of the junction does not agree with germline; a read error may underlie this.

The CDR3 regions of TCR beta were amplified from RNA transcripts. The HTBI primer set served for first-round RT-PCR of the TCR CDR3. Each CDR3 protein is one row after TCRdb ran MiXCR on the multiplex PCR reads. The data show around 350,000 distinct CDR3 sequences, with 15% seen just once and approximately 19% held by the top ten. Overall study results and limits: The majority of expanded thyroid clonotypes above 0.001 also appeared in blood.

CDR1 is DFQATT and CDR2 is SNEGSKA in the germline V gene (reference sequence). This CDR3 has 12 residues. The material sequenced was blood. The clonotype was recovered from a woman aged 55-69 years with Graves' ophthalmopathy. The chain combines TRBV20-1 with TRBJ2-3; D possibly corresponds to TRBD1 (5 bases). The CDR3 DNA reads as TGCAGTGCTTACCCTAGGGGTCATACGCGGTATTTT. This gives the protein CSAYPRGHTRYF.